This entry concerns a single T cell receptor (beta chain). Per the authors' pipeline: Amplified reference gene primers provided the basis for estimating nucleated cell counts. Assay used: immunoSEQ multiplex PCR; TCRdb lists only in-frame clones, some missing. V and J calls and clone size follow that table, whereas D and trimming were derived from the DNA. The data show 100,000 to 120,000 clones, around 84% seen once. Germline V gene data show CDR1 as SGHVS and CDR2 as FQNEAQ. V was clipped by 1 base and J by 6 bases; unmatched bases: 6. This CDR3 has 16 amino acids. The data originate from a study of blood T cell repertoires in COVID-19. Looking at the study overall: Acute and convalescent COVID-19 specimens originated in the United States, Italy and Spain.

The chain uses TRBV7-8 and TRBJ1-6, with 7 bases matching TRBD1. The source of this sequence is a woman between 40 and 50 years old with acute or convalescent COVID-19. The sample was peripheral blood. The CDR3 sequence: CASSLGGGAPNSPLHF. CDR3 bases: TGTGCCAGCAGCTTAGGAGGGGGCGCACCTAATTCACCCCTCCACTTT. Looking up the rest from reference TRBV7-8 and TRBJ1-6 gives the full variable domain: GAGVSQSPRYKVAKRGQDVALRCDPISGHVSLFWYQQALGQGPEFLTYFQNEAQLDKSGLPSDRFFAERPEGSVSTLKIQRTQQEDSAVYLCASSLGGGAPNSPLHFGNGTRLTVT.